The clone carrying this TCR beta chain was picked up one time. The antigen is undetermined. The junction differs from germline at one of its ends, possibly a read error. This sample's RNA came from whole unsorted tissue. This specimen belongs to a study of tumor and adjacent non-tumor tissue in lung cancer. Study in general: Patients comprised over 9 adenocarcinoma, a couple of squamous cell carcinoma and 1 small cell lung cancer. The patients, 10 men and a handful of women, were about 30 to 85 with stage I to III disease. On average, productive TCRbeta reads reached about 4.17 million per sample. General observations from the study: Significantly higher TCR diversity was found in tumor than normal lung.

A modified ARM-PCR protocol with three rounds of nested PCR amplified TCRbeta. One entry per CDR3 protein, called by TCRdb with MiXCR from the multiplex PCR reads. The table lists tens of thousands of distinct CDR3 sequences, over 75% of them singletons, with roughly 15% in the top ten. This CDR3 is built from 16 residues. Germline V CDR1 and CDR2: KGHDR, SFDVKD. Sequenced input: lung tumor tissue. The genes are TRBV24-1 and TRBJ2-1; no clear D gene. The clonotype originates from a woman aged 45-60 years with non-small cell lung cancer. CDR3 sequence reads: CTTSKASSRSYIEQFF. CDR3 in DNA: TGTACCACCAGTAAGGCCAGCAGCAGATCCTACATTGAACAGTTCTTC.